This TCR beta chain was identified in a study of cytomegalovirus exposure and HLA in healthy donors. V gave up 2 bases and J gave up 2 bases; unmatched junction bases: 8. The CDR3 extends over 18 amino acids. Per germline, CDR1 ENHRY and CDR2 SYGVKD. TCRdb's copy holds only in-frame clones and misses some; the assay was immunoSEQ multiplex PCR. This sample yields 250,000 to 300,000 clones, of which around 90% are seen a single time; 0.35% to 0.4% belongs to the top ten. This TCR came from a woman younger than 30 in good health and CMV-seronegative. The rearrangement links TRBV10-3 to TRBJ2-3; TRBD2 agrees at 12 bases. Sequencing was carried out using PBMCs. The CDR3, as DNA: TGTGCCATCAGTGAGGGGCTAGCGGGGGGGCCTGACACAGATACGCAGTATTTT. The encoded protein is CAISEGLAGGPDTDTQYF.